These 16 T cell receptor beta chains were all obtained from the same sample, sequenced in a study of cytomegalovirus exposure and HLA in healthy donors. Researchers ran the PCR with 60 Vbeta and 13 Jbeta primers. Some clones are missing from TCRdb's copy, which holds only in-frame ones; the method was immunoSEQ multiplex PCR. The data hold about 110,000 clones, with roughly four fifths observed a single time. The sequenced sample was PBMCs. The receptors come from a woman aged 50 to 65 in good health and CMV-seropositive.

The chain recombines TRBV7-2 with TRBJ1-2; weak D call: TRBD1 (5 bases). The CDR3 has 13 amino acids. Trimming stripped 7 bases from V and 4 bases from J, with 13 bases between. Germline CDR1 and CDR2: SGHTA and FQGNSA. CDR3 loop: CASKIGVGYGYTF. The CDR3 DNA is TGTGCCAGCAAGATAGGGGTAGGCTATGGCTACACCTTC.

This chain's CDR3 is CASSFQGQGASGGYTF. The CDR3 DNA reads TGTGCCAGCAGCTTCCAAGGACAGGGGGCGTCCGGTGGCTACACCTTC. The V and J genes are TRBV9 and TRBJ1-2; TRBD1 agrees at 11 bases. There are 16 residues in the CDR3. Germline CDR1 SGDLS, CDR2 YYNGEE. V lost 4 bases to trimming and J lost 7 bases; unmatched junction nucleotides: 12.

The rearrangement uses TRBV28 and TRBJ2-5; D might be TRBD1 (6 bases). The length of the CDR3 is 13 residues. Trimming took off 1 base at V and 3 bases at J, with 6 bases between the two ends. Germline V gene lookup returns CDR1 MDHEN and CDR2 SYDVKM. For the CDR3, the DNA is TGTGCCAGCAGTTTATACAGGGAAGAGACCCAGTACTTC. Amino acids: CASSLYREETQYF.

The chain joins TRBV18 to TRBJ2-7; D possibly corresponds to TRBD2 (6 bases). The better agreement between TRBJ2-1 and the DNA end casts doubt on the J call. The germline CDR1 and CDR2 sequences are KGHSH and LQKENI. The CDR3 spans 14 residues. This CDR3 reads CASSPLGGGNEQFF. The CDR3 bases are TGTGCCAGCTCACCACTCGGGGGTGGGAATGAGCAGTTCTTC.

The genes are TRBV19 and TRBJ2-2, with D tentatively TRBD2 (6 bases). The V gene's germline CDR1 is LNHDA and CDR2 SQIVND (reference sequence). Trimming left V 0 bases short and J 6 bases short, with 17 bases between. This CDR3 is built from 17 residues. In nucleotides, the CDR3 is TGTGCCAGTAGTATAGATCGGTACGGGGAGGCGTCCGGGGAGCTGTTTTTT. This sequence encodes CASSIDRYGEASGELFF.

The V call is TRBV7-2, the J call TRBJ2-7; the D gene is possibly TRBD2 (5 bases). V shed 4 bases and J shed 6 bases, with 13 bases lying between them. CDR1 SGHTA and CDR2 FQGNSA come from the germline V gene. This CDR3 has 13 residues. This CDR3 reads CASSSRRELEQYF. CDR3 sequence (DNA): TGTGCCAGCAGCTCCCGCCGGGAACTCGAGCAGTACTTC.

The sample holds one count of this clone. The chain is built from TRBV5-1 and TRBJ1-1; the match to TRBD1 covers 8 bases. This CDR3 comprises 14 residues. Germline values: CDR1 SGHRS, CDR2 YFSETQ. The trim removed 4 bases at V and 1 base at J, leaving 3 bases unmatched. CDR3: CASSADRGNTEAFF. The CDR3 DNA sequence: TGCGCCAGCAGCGCCGACAGGGGGAACACTGAAGCTTTCTTT. The full variable domain, in which reference TRBV5-1 and TRBJ1-1 provide the parts outside the CDR3, is KAGVTQTPRYLIKTRGQQVTLSCSPISGHRSVSWYQQTPGQGLQFLFEYFSETQRNKGNFPGRFSGRQFSNSRSEMNVSTLELGDSALYLCASSADRGNTEAFFGQGTRLTVV.

The chain combines TRBV7-6 with TRBJ2-3, with 8 bases fitting TRBD2. Trimming took 1 base from V and 0 from J; bases not matched to a gene: 6. CDR1 is SGHVS, CDR2 FNYEAQ, per germline. The CDR3 loop spans 17 amino acids. DNA of the CDR3: TGTGCCAGCAGCTTAGGGGCCGCGGGGGGCAGCACAGATACGCAGTATTTT. It codes for CASSLGAAGGSTDTQYF.

This sequence joins TRBV7-2 and TRBJ2-1, with 9 positions matching TRBD2. The CDR3 is 16 residues long. Germline CDR1 and CDR2: SGHTA and FQGNSA. Unmatched junction bases numbered 3, after V lost 3 bases and J lost 0 bases. The CDR3 nucleotides read TGTGCCAGCAGCTTCCAAGCGGGGGGCTCCTACAATGAGCAGTTCTTC. Protein: CASSFQAGGSYNEQFF.

This clone was detected a few times. J is TRBJ1-2 and V is TRBV7-8; 8 bases align to TRBD1. The ends lost 5 bases at V and 7 bases at J; junction bases unmatched: 6. CDR1 is SGHVS and CDR2 is FQNEAQ in the germline V gene. The CDR3 loop spans 13 amino acids. The CDR3 spells CASSIQGAGGYTF. The CDR3, as DNA: TGTGCCAGCAGCATCCAGGGGGCAGGTGGCTACACCTTC.

The chain couples TRBV6-5 to TRBJ1-2, with D tentatively TRBD1 (5 bases). This CDR3 contains 15 residues. Germline assignment: CDR1 MNHEY and CDR2 SVGAGI. V lost 0 bases and J 4 bases, leaving 12 bases between the germline ends. The chain's CDR3 is CASSYSTEEPYGYTF. The CDR3, as DNA: TGTGCCAGCAGTTACTCGACAGAAGAACCCTATGGCTACACCTTC.

The chain joins TRBV28 to TRBJ1-1; D gene uncertain. This CDR3 is 13 amino acids long. From germline, CDR1 is MDHEN and CDR2 SYDVKM. Trimming pared 6 bases from V and 5 bases from J, leaving 13 bases between. This CDR3 is CASSPSSGTEAFF. The CDR3 nucleotides read TGTGCCAGCAGCCCCTCGTCGGGAACTGAAGCTTTCTTT.

This clone was counted between two and nine times. This chain connects TRBV5-4 to TRBJ1-1, with TRBD1 matching over 11 bases. Germline assignment: CDR1 SGHNT and CDR2 YYREEE (reference sequence). Trimming cost V 4 bases and J 2 bases; bases outside gene matches: 10. This CDR3 is 17 amino acids long. DNA for the CDR3: TGTGCCAGCAGCACCGGGACAGGGGGAGTTCGAAACACTGAAGCTTTCTTT. It is translated as CASSTGTGGVRNTEAFF.

The sample holds a few counts of this clone. CDR3 nucleotides: TGTGCCAGCAGCTTAGGTGTATTTCCTAACACTGAAGCTTTCTTT. Translated, it gives CASSLGVFPNTEAFF. The genes are TRBV7-8 and TRBJ1-1; the D is unclear. Germline V gene data show CDR1 as SGHVS and CDR2 as FQNEAQ. This CDR3 contains 15 residues. V lost 1 base, J lost 2 bases, and 11 bases lay in between.

This clone came up a few times. The chain joins TRBV9 to TRBJ2-3; D gene unclear. This CDR3 comprises 15 residues. The V end was cut by 0 bases, the J end by 3 bases, with 11 bases between. Germline CDR1 is SGDLS and CDR2 is YYNGEE. Here the CDR3 reads CASSVVPSGTDTQYF. DNA of the CDR3: TGTGCCAGCAGCGTAGTTCCGTCAGGAACAGATACGCAGTATTTT.

This clone was seen a handful of times. The rearrangement links TRBV4-1 to TRBJ2-1, with D perhaps matching TRBD1 (6 bases). With 0 bases removed from V and 3 bases from J, the gap between germline ends came to 18 bases. This CDR3 spans 18 amino acids. The germline CDR1 and CDR2 sequences are MGHRA and YSYEKL. CDR3 residues: CASSQEKVWDIDYNEQFF. As DNA, the CDR3 is TGCGCCAGCAGCCAAGAGAAGGTGTGGGACATCGACTACAATGAGCAGTTCTTC.